This is a list of T cell receptor beta chains from one sample in a study of T cells in Graves' hyperthyroidism and ophthalmopathy. TCRdb ran MiXCR on the multiplex PCR reads and lists one entry per CDR3 protein. This sample has hundreds of thousands of distinct CDR3 sequences, with approximately 14% found just once. The sequenced sample was blood. These receptors all come from a woman under 30 with Graves' hyperthyroidism that later progressed to Graves' ophthalmopathy. Both conserved end residues are part of each CDR3. The D gene is left open where the match is weak. A row's size may be missing; if present it is once, few, many or a size class.

d_call: TRBD1; j_call: TRBJ2-1; clone_size: few; v_call: TRBV5-5; cdr3_nt: TGTGCCAGCAGCTTGTCGGGACAGGGGGACTATGAGCAGTTCTTC; cdr3_aa: CASSLSGQGDYEQFF
d_call: TRBD2; j_call: TRBJ2-5; clone_size: many; v_call: TRBV7-2; cdr3_nt: TGTGCCAGCAGCTTAGTCCGGGAGGAAGAGACCCAGTACTTC; cdr3_aa: CASSLVREEETQYF
d_call: TRBD2; j_call: TRBJ2-1; clone_size: many; v_call: TRBV11-1; cdr3_nt: TGTGCCAGCAACCCCGGGACTAGCGGGAGCTCCTACAATGAGCAGTTCTTC; cdr3_aa: CASNPGTSGSSYNEQFF
d_call: TRBD2; j_call: TRBJ2-7; clone_size: -; v_call: TRBV7-3; cdr3_nt: TGTGCCAGCAGCTTAAGGAGCGGGAGCTACTACGAGCAGTACTTC; cdr3_aa: CASSLRSGSYYEQYF
d_call: TRBD1; j_call: TRBJ2-7; clone_size: many; v_call: TRBV7-2; cdr3_nt: TGTGCCAGCAGCTTAGTCACAGGGGACTCCTACGAGCAGTACTTC; cdr3_aa: CASSLVTGDSYEQYF
d_call: TRBD2; j_call: TRBJ2-7; clone_size: many; v_call: TRBV28; cdr3_nt: TGTGCCAGCAGTTTGTGGGGGGGACCAAGCGGGAGGGCCTACGAGCAGTACTTC; cdr3_aa: CASSLWGGPSGRAYEQYF
d_call: TRBD2; j_call: TRBJ2-1; clone_size: many; v_call: TRBV28; cdr3_nt: TGTGCCAGCAGTCCTCTAGTCCCCGGGACTAGCGGGTACGGGGAGCAGTTCTTC; cdr3_aa: CASSPLVPGTSGYGEQFF
d_call: TRBD2; j_call: TRBJ2-1; clone_size: -; v_call: TRBV7-9; cdr3_nt: TGTGCCAGCAGCTCAGGACTAGCGGGAGGGCCCGGGGGAAATGAGCAGTTCTTC; cdr3_aa: CASSSGLAGGPGGNEQFF
d_call: -; j_call: TRBJ1-5; clone_size: -; v_call: TRBV19; cdr3_nt: TGTGCCAGTAGTGTCGGAGACACTAGCAATCAGCCCCAGCATTTT; cdr3_aa: CASSVGDTSNQPQHF
d_call: TRBD1; j_call: TRBJ1-2; clone_size: many; v_call: TRBV28; cdr3_nt: TGTGCCAGCAGTTTGGCCTCGGGACAGGGGAATGGCTACACCTTC; cdr3_aa: CASSLASGQGNGYTF
d_call: -; j_call: TRBJ2-3; clone_size: many; v_call: TRBV15; cdr3_nt: TGTGCCACCAGCAGAGTCTCAGATACGCAGTATTTT; cdr3_aa: CATSRVSDTQYF
d_call: -; j_call: TRBJ1-2; clone_size: few; v_call: TRBV6-1; cdr3_nt: TGTGCCAGCAGTGAGGGTGGAGTTGGCTACACCTTC; cdr3_aa: CASSEGGVGYTF
d_call: -; j_call: TRBJ2-6; clone_size: -; v_call: TRBV27; cdr3_nt: TGTCCCAGCAGTCCGCCCGGACTCGACTTTGGGGCCAACGTCCTGACTTTC; cdr3_aa: CPSSPPGLDFGANVLTF
d_call: -; j_call: TRBJ2-1; clone_size: many; v_call: TRBV3-1; cdr3_nt: TGTGCCAGCAGCCAAGATAGGTCGGGCAGGGGTGCTGAGCAGTTCTTC; cdr3_aa: CASSQDRSGRGAEQFF
d_call: -; j_call: TRBJ2-2; clone_size: -; v_call: TRBV5-6; cdr3_nt: TGTGCCAGCAGCCCTTCCGTCGGGGAGCTGTTTTTT; cdr3_aa: CASSPSVGELFF
d_call: -; j_call: TRBJ2-5; clone_size: many; v_call: TRBV20-1; cdr3_nt: TGCAGTGCTTCATCACCTAAGCGGTCATCACAAGAGACCCAGTACTTC; cdr3_aa: CSASSPKRSSQETQYF
d_call: -; j_call: TRBJ2-1; clone_size: few; v_call: TRBV18; cdr3_nt: TGTGCCAGCTCACCCCTAGGCGGGACAAACTTTTACAATGAGCAGTTCTTC; cdr3_aa: CASSPLGGTNFYNEQFF
d_call: -; j_call: TRBJ2-2; clone_size: -; v_call: TRBV12-3/TRBV12-4; cdr3_nt: TGTGCCATTACGGACAGCACCGGGGAGCTGTTTTTT; cdr3_aa: CAITDSTGELFF
d_call: TRBD2; j_call: TRBJ2-7; clone_size: many; v_call: TRBV7-2; cdr3_nt: TGTGCCAGCAGCTTAGACCTAGCGGGAGTCTACGAGCAGTACTTC; cdr3_aa: CASSLDLAGVYEQYF
d_call: -; j_call: TRBJ1-1; clone_size: many; v_call: TRBV2; cdr3_nt: TGTGCCAGCAGCTATATGACACCCACTGAAGCTTTCTTT; cdr3_aa: CASSYMTPTEAFF
d_call: -; j_call: TRBJ2-1; clone_size: many; v_call: TRBV2; cdr3_nt: TGTGCCAGCAGTGAAAACGTTGAGCAGTTCTTC; cdr3_aa: CASSENVEQFF
d_call: TRBD2; j_call: TRBJ2-1; clone_size: few; v_call: TRBV4-1; cdr3_nt: TGCGCCAGCAGCTCCGCCGGGACTAGCGGGGGAGATGAGCAGTTCTTC; cdr3_aa: CASSSAGTSGGDEQFF
d_call: -; j_call: TRBJ2-3; clone_size: many; v_call: TRBV2; cdr3_nt: TGTGCCAGCAGTCTGAAGACAGGAGCAAGCACAGAATCAGGAGATACGCAGTATTTT; cdr3_aa: CASSLKTGASTESGDTQYF
d_call: TRBD2; j_call: TRBJ2-5; clone_size: many; v_call: TRBV7-2; cdr3_nt: TGTGCCAGCAGCCAAGAGGGTGGGGGAACTAGCGGGCAAGAGACCCAGTACTTC; cdr3_aa: CASSQEGGGTSGQETQYF
d_call: -; j_call: TRBJ1-1; clone_size: few; v_call: TRBV5-1; cdr3_nt: TGCGCCAGCAGCCCTCGGGCAGCCACGAACACTGAAGCTTTCTTT; cdr3_aa: CASSPRAATNTEAFF
d_call: TRBD1; j_call: TRBJ2-5; clone_size: -; v_call: TRBV20-1; cdr3_nt: TGCAGTGCTAGCCGGGACAGGGGCCAAGAGACCCAGTACTTC; cdr3_aa: CSASRDRGQETQYF
d_call: -; j_call: TRBJ1-6; clone_size: few; v_call: TRBV20-1; cdr3_nt: TGCAGTGCTAGAGAGGGTCAGGGTGGAGATTCACCCCTCCACTTT; cdr3_aa: CSAREGQGGDSPLHF
d_call: -; j_call: TRBJ2-1; clone_size: many; v_call: TRBV27; cdr3_nt: TGTGCCAGCAGTTTAATAGGACAGTCCTACAATGAGCAGTTCTTC; cdr3_aa: CASSLIGQSYNEQFF
d_call: -; j_call: TRBJ2-3; clone_size: many; v_call: TRBV27; cdr3_nt: TGTGCCAGCAGTTCCTTCCCCCAGGCAGATACGCAGTATTTT; cdr3_aa: CASSSFPQADTQYF
d_call: -; j_call: TRBJ2-6; clone_size: -; v_call: TRBV3-1; cdr3_nt: TGTGCCAGCAGCCTGGGTTGGACCAACGTCCTGACTTTC; cdr3_aa: CASSLGWTNVLTF
d_call: -; j_call: TRBJ1-1; clone_size: -; v_call: TRBV27; cdr3_nt: TGTGCCAGCAGTTCCGGGACCGGGGCTGAAGCTTTCTTT; cdr3_aa: CASSSGTGAEAFF
d_call: TRBD2; j_call: TRBJ2-2; clone_size: -; v_call: TRBV12-3/TRBV12-4; cdr3_nt: TGTGCCAGCAGCCCACGTAGGGGGGGTTTAGCGGGAGGGCGTGGGGAGCTGTTTTTT; cdr3_aa: CASSPRRGGLAGGRGELFF
d_call: TRBD1; j_call: TRBJ2-7; clone_size: -; v_call: TRBV4-1; cdr3_nt: TGCGCCAGCAGCCAAGACTCCTTGGGGGCAGGGGGTTATGAGCAGTACTTC; cdr3_aa: CASSQDSLGAGGYEQYF
d_call: -; j_call: TRBJ2-1; clone_size: many; v_call: TRBV7-2; cdr3_nt: TGTGCCAGCAGCTTAAGACAGAGCTACTACAATGAGCAGTTCTTC; cdr3_aa: CASSLRQSYYNEQFF
d_call: -; j_call: TRBJ1-4; clone_size: few; v_call: TRBV20-1; cdr3_nt: TGCAGTGCTAGAGAGGCTCTAAGTAATGAAAAACTGTTTTTT; cdr3_aa: CSAREALSNEKLFF
d_call: TRBD2; j_call: TRBJ2-1; clone_size: many; v_call: TRBV18; cdr3_nt: TGTGCCAGCTCACCACCGCGAGAGACTAGCCGCAATGAGCAGTTCTTC; cdr3_aa: CASSPPRETSRNEQFF
d_call: TRBD1; j_call: TRBJ2-5; clone_size: many; v_call: TRBV7-6; cdr3_nt: TGTGCCAGCAGCCAACTAGGGGGGACAGGCCAAGAGACCCAGTACTTC; cdr3_aa: CASSQLGGTGQETQYF
d_call: TRBD2; j_call: TRBJ2-3; clone_size: many; v_call: TRBV28; cdr3_nt: TGTGCCAGCAGTCCGAAACTAGCGGGAGCGGCAGATACGCAGTATTTT; cdr3_aa: CASSPKLAGAADTQYF
d_call: -; j_call: TRBJ2-7; clone_size: many; v_call: TRBV7-2; cdr3_nt: TGTGCCAGCAGCTGGAGCCGGGGGTCCTACGAGCAGTACTTC; cdr3_aa: CASSWSRGSYEQYF
d_call: -; j_call: TRBJ1-2; clone_size: many; v_call: TRBV28; cdr3_nt: TGTGCCAGCAGTCCCGCTCCCCCTAACTATGGCTACACCTTC; cdr3_aa: CASSPAPPNYGYTF
d_call: TRBD2; j_call: TRBJ2-7; clone_size: many; v_call: TRBV12-3/TRBV12-4; cdr3_nt: TGTGCCAGCAGTTTAGCGGGAGGGCCCTACGAGCAGTACTTC; cdr3_aa: CASSLAGGPYEQYF
d_call: -; j_call: TRBJ2-7; clone_size: many; v_call: TRBV11-2; cdr3_nt: TGTGCCAGCAGCTTAGGTTCAGGGACACTCCCCTACGAGCAGTACTTC; cdr3_aa: CASSLGSGTLPYEQYF
d_call: TRBD2; j_call: TRBJ2-7; clone_size: -; v_call: TRBV5-1; cdr3_nt: TGCGCCAGCAGCCTACGTAGCGGGAGGGCTTCCTACGAGCAGTACTTC; cdr3_aa: CASSLRSGRASYEQYF
d_call: TRBD2; j_call: TRBJ2-1; clone_size: many; v_call: TRBV11-2; cdr3_nt: TGTGCCAGCAGGCGACTAGCGGTCAATGAGCAGTTCTTC; cdr3_aa: CASRRLAVNEQFF
d_call: -; j_call: TRBJ1-1; clone_size: -; v_call: TRBV4-1; cdr3_nt: TGCGCCAGCAGCCAAGCCGAGGGGGGGTATAACACTGAAGCTTTCTTT; cdr3_aa: CASSQAEGGYNTEAFF
d_call: -; j_call: TRBJ2-7; clone_size: many; v_call: TRBV28; cdr3_nt: TGTGCCAGCGTGATGACAGGCGGCGTGGGGGAGCAGTACTTC; cdr3_aa: CASVMTGGVGEQYF
d_call: -; j_call: TRBJ2-1; clone_size: -; v_call: TRBV7-2; cdr3_nt: TGTGCCAGCAGCTTAGGGATTGGAGGGGCCCCCGGGTACAATGAGCAGTTCTTC; cdr3_aa: CASSLGIGGAPGYNEQFF
d_call: TRBD2; j_call: TRBJ2-1; clone_size: many; v_call: TRBV5-1; cdr3_nt: TGCGCCAGCAGGGGTAGCGGGAGTAGCTATGAGCAGTTCTTC; cdr3_aa: CASRGSGSSYEQFF
d_call: -; j_call: TRBJ1-6; clone_size: few; v_call: TRBV20-1; cdr3_nt: TGCAGTGCTAGAGTGGAGGGGTCCTCACCCCTCCACTTT; cdr3_aa: CSARVEGSSPLHF
d_call: TRBD2; j_call: TRBJ2-1; clone_size: many; v_call: TRBV10-3; cdr3_nt: TGTGCCATCAGTGAGAGGGGCGGGAGGGCAGAGAATGAGCAGTTCTTC; cdr3_aa: CAISERGGRAENEQFF
d_call: TRBD2; j_call: TRBJ2-1; clone_size: many; v_call: TRBV11-2; cdr3_nt: TGTGCCAGTCGGCGGCTAGCGGGGGGTGGAAATGAGCAGTTCTTC; cdr3_aa: CASRRLAGGGNEQFF
d_call: -; j_call: TRBJ2-1; clone_size: many; v_call: TRBV28; cdr3_nt: TGTGCCAGCAGTTTAGGCCCCCGAAAGTACAATGAGCAGTTCTTC; cdr3_aa: CASSLGPRKYNEQFF